This TCR beta chain was obtained from a study of blood T cell repertoires in COVID-19. The overall study: Material from acute and convalescent COVID-19 was sourced from the United States, Italy and Spain.

Original processing methods: Amplification of reference gene primers provided the estimated nucleated cell counts. Profiled with immunoSEQ multiplex PCR; TCRdb holds only in-frame clones, not every one. From that table come the V and J calls and clone size; the DNA was used to work out D and trimming. The top ten clones hold less than 3% of a sample with roughly 70,000 clones, nearly 90% of them seen once. This CDR3 is 13 amino acids long. Germline V gene data show CDR1 as SGHDN and CDR2 as FVKESK. Trimming shortened V by 3 bases and J by 4 bases, and 6 bases separated the two germline ends. In this sample, this clone turned up a few times.

The rearrangement links TRBV14 to TRBJ2-2, with TRBD2 as a possible D gene (6 bases). This TCR was recovered from a man between 65 and 85 years old with active or convalescent COVID-19. Source material: peripheral blood. CDR3 sequence: CASSQRGTGELFF. The CDR3 nucleotides read TGTGCCAGCAGCCAGCGGGGCACCGGGGAGCTGTTTTTT.